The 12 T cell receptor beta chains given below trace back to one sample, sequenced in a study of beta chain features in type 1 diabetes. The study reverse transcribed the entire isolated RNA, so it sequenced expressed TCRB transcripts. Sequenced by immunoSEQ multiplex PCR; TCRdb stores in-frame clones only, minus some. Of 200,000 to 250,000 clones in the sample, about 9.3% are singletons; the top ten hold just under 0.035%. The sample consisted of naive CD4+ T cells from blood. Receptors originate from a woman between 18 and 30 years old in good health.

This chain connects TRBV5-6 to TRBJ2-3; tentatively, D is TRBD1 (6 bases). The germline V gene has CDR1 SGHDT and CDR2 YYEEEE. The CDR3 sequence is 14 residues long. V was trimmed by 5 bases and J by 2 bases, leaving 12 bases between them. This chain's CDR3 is CASRSRGTTDTQYF. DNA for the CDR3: TGTGCCAGCAGGAGTAGGGGGACCACAGATACGCAGTATTTT.

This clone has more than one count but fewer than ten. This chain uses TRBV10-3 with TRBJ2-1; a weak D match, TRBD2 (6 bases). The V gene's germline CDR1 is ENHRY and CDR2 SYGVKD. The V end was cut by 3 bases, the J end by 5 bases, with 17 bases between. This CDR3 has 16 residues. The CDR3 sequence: CAISETRGIRHNEQFF. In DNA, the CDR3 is TGTGCCATCAGTGAAACGCGGGGTATTAGGCACAATGAGCAGTTCTTC.

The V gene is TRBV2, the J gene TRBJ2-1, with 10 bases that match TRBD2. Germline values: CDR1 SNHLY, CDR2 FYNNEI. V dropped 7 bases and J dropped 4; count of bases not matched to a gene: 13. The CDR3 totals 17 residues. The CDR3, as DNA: TGTGCCAGCACCGGGCTATTACTAGCGGGGTCTTACAATGAGCAGTTCTTC. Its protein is CASTGLLLAGSYNEQFF.

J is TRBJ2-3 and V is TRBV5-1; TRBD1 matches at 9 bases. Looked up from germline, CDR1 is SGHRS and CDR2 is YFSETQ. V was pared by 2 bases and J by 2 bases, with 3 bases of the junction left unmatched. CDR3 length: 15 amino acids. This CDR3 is CASSLQGATTDTQYF. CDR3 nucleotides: TGCGCCAGCAGCTTACAGGGGGCTACCACAGATACGCAGTATTTT.

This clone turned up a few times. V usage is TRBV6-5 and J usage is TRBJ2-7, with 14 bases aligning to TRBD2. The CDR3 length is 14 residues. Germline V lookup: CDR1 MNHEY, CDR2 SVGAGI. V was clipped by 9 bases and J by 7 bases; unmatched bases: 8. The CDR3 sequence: CASKPGLAGVEQYF. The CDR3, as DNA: TGTGCCAGTAAGCCGGGACTAGCGGGAGTTGAGCAGTACTTC.

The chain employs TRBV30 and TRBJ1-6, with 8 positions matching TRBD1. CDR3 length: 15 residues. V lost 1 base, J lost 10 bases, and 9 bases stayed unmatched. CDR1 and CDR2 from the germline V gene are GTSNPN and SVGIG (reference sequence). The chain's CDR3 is CAWSARQGSRSPLHF. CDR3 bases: TGTGCCTGGAGTGCAAGACAGGGGTCGCGGTCACCCCTCCACTTT.

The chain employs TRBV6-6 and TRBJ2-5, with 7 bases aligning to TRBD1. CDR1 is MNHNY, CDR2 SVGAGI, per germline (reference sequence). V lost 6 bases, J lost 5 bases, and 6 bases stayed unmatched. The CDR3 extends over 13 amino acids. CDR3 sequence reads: CASSPRGTETQYF. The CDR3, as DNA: TGTGCCAGCAGCCCCAGGGGGACGGAGACCCAGTACTTC.

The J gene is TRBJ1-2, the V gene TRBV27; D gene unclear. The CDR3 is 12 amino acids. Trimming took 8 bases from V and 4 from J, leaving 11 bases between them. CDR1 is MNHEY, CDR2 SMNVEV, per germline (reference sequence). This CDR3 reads CASFRVGYGYTF. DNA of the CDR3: TGTGCCAGCTTTCGGGTTGGCTATGGCTACACCTTC.

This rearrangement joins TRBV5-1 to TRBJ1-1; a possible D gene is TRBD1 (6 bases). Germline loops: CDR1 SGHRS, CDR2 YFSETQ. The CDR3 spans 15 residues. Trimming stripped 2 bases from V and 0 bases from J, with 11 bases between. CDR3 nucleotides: TGCGCCAGCAGCTTTACAGGGAAGGTGAACACTGAAGCTTTCTTT. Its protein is CASSFTGKVNTEAFF.

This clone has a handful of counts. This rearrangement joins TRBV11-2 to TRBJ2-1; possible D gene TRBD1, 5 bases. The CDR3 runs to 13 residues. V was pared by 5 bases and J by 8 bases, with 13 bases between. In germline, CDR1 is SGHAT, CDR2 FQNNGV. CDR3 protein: CASSPYGADEQFF. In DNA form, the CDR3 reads TGTGCCAGCAGCCCCTATGGGGCGGATGAGCAGTTCTTC. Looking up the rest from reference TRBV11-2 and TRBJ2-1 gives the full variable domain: EAGVAQSPRYKIIEKRQSVAFWCNPISGHATLYWYQQILGQGPKLLIQFQNNGVVDDSQLPKDRFSAERLKGVDSTLKIQPAKLEDSAVYLCASSPYGADEQFFGPGTRLTVL.

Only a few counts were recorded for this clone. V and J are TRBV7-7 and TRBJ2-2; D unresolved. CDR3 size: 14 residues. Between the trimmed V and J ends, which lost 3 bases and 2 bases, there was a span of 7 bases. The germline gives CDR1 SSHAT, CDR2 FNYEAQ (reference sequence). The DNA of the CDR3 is TGTGCCAGCAGCTTTCGACTTAACACCGGGGAGCTGTTTTTT. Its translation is CASSFRLNTGELFF.

Here the CDR3 DNA reads TGTGCCAGCAGCTTTGACAGGTACACTGAAGCTTTCTTT. It specifies CASSFDRYTEAFF. This chain connects TRBV5-6 to TRBJ1-1, with D maybe TRBD1 (6 bases). This CDR3 is 13 amino acids long. CDR1 SGHDT and CDR2 YYEEEE come from the germline V gene. Trimming cost V 2 bases and J 3 bases, with 8 bases left between them.